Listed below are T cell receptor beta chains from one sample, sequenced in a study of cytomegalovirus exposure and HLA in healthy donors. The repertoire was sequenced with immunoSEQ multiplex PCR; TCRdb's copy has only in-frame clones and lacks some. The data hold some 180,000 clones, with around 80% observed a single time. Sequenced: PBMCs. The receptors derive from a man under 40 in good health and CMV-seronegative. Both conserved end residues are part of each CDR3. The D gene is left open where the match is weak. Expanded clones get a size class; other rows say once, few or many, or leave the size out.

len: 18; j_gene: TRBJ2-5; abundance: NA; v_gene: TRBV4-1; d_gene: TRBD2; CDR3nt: TGCGCCAGCAGCCACCTCGCTACTAGCGGGAACGGGTTAGAGACCCAGTACTTC; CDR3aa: CASSHLATSGNGLETQYF
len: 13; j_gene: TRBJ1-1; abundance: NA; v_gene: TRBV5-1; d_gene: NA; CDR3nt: TGCGCCAGCAGCTTAACCGGGTGGACTGAAGCTTTCTTT; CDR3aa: CASSLTGWTEAFF
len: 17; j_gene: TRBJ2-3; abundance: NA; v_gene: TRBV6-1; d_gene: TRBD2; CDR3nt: TGTGCCAGCAGTGGCACAGGGGCTAGCGGGAGGGCCTATACGCAGTATTTT; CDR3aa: CASSGTGASGRAYTQYF
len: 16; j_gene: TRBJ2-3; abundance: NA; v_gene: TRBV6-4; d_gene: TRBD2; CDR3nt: TGTGCCAGCAGTGACCGGGCTCTAGCGGGAGTTGATACGCAGTATTTT; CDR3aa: CASSDRALAGVDTQYF
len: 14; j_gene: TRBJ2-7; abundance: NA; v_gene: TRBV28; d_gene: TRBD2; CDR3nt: TGTGCCAGCGGGGGGACTAGCGGGATCTACGAGCAGTACTTC; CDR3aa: CASGGTSGIYEQYF
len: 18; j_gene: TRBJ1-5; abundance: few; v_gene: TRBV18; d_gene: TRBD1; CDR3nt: TGTGCCAGCTCACCAGAGACAGGGGGGACTTATAGCAATCAGCCCCAGCATTTT; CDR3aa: CASSPETGGTYSNQPQHF
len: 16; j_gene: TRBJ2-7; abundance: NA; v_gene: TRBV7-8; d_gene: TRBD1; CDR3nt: TGTGCCAGCAGCTCCCCCCGGGACAGTAACCCCTACGAGCAGTACTTC; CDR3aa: CASSSPRDSNPYEQYF
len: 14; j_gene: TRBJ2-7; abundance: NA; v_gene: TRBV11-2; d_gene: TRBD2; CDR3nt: TGTGCCAGCAGCCCCGGACTAGTCTTCTGGGAGCAGTACTTC; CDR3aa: CASSPGLVFWEQYF
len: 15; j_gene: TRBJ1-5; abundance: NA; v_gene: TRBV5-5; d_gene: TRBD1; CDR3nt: TGTGCCAGCAGCTTGGGACAGGGAAAGAATCAGCCCCAGCATTTT; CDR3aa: CASSLGQGKNQPQHF
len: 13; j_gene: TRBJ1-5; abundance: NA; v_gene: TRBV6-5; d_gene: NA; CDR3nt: TGTGCCAGCAGACAGGGTGGGAGTCAGCCCCAGCATTTT; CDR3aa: CASRQGGSQPQHF
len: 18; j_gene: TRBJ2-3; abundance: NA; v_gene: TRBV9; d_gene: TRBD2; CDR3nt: TGTGCCAGCAGCTCCAACCGGGGACTAGCGGGCAGCACAGATACGCAGTATTTT; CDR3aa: CASSSNRGLAGSTDTQYF
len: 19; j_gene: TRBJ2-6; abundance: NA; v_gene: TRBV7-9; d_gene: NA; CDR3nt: TGTGCCAGCAGCTTAGCCGTGGCCCCGGGGGTCTCTGGGGCCAACGTCCTGACTTTC; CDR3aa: CASSLAVAPGVSGANVLTF
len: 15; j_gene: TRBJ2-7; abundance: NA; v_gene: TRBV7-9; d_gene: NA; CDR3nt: TGTGCCAGCAGCCCACAGGCGAAAAGGGGCTACGAGCAGTACTTC; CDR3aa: CASSPQAKRGYEQYF
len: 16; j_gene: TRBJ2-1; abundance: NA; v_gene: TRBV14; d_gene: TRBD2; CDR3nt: TGTGCCAGCAGCCAGATACTAGCGGGAGTCTCGGATGAGCAGTTCTTC; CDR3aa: CASSQILAGVSDEQFF
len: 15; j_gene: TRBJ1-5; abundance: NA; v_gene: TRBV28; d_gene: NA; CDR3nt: TGTGCCAGCAGTTTAAACCCAAGCCGCAATCAGCCCCAGCATTTT; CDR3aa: CASSLNPSRNQPQHF
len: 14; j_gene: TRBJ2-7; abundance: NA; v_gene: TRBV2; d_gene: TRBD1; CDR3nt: TGTGCCAGCAGCGACAGGGGATACTTCTACGAGCAGTACTTC; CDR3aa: CASSDRGYFYEQYF
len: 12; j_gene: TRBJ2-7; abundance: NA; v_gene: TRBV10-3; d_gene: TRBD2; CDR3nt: TGTGCCATGAGCCGGACTAGCTACGAGCAGTACTTC; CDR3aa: CAMSRTSYEQYF
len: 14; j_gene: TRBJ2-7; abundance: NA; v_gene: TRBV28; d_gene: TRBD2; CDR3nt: TGTGCCAGCATCTGGACTAGCGGCTCCTACGAGCAGTACTTC; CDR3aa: CASIWTSGSYEQYF
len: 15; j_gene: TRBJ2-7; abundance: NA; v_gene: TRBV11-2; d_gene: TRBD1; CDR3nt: TGTGCCAGCAGCCCAGGGGCAGGGGGATCCTACGAGCAGTACTTC; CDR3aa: CASSPGAGGSYEQYF
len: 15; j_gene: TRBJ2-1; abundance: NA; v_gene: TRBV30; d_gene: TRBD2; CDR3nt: TGTGCCTGGAGTGTAGGGCTAGCGGGAGACTATGAGCAGTTCTTC; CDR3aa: CAWSVGLAGDYEQFF
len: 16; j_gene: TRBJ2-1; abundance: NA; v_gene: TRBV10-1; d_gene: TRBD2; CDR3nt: TGCGCCAGCAGTGAAATGGGACTAGCGGGAGAGGATGAGCAGTTCTTC; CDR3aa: CASSEMGLAGEDEQFF
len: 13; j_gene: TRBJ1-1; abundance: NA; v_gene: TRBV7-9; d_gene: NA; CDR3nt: TGTGCCAGCAGCCTGGGACAAGGCACTGAAGCTTTCTTT; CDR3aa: CASSLGQGTEAFF
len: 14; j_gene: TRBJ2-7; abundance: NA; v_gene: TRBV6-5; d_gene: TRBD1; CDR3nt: TGTGCCAGCAGAACGACAGGGGGCTCCTACGAGCAGTACTTC; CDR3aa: CASRTTGGSYEQYF
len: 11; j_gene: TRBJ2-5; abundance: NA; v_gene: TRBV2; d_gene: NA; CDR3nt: TGTGCCAGCAACCGGGAAGAGACCCAGTACTTC; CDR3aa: CASNREETQYF
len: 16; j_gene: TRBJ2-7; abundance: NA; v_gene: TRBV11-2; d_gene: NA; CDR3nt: TGTGCCAGCAGCTTAGATGGTATTGGCGGCTCCTACGAGCAGTACTTC; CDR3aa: CASSLDGIGGSYEQYF
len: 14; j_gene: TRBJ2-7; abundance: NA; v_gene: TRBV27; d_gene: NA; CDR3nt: TGTGCCAGCAGTTTATCGAAACTAGCCTACGAGCAGTACTTC; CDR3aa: CASSLSKLAYEQYF
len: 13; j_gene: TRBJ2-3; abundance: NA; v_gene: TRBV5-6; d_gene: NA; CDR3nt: TGTGCCAGCAGGGATAGACTTGTAGATACGCAGTATTTT; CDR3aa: CASRDRLVDTQYF
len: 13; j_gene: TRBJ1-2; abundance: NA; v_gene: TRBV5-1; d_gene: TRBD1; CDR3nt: TGCGCCAGCAGCTTGGCCCGACAGGGAGGCTACACCTTC; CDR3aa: CASSLARQGGYTF
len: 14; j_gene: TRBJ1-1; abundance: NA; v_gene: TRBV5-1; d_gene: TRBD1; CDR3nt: TGCGCCAGCAGCTTCAAGGGGGCGAACACTGAAGCTTTCTTT; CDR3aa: CASSFKGANTEAFF
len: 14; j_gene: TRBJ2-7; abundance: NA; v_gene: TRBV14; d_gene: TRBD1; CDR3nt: TGTGCCAGCAGCCAGGGGACAGGACCCTACGAGCAGTACTTC; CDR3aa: CASSQGTGPYEQYF
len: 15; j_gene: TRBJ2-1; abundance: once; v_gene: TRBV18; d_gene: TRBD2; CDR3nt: TGTGCCAGCTCACCACCCCCGGGAGGGACGAATGAGCAGTTCTTC; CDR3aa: CASSPPPGGTNEQFF
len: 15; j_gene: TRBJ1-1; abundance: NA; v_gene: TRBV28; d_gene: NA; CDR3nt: TGTGCCAGCAGTCGACCTGCCACAGGGAACACTGAAGCTTTCTTT; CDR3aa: CASSRPATGNTEAFF
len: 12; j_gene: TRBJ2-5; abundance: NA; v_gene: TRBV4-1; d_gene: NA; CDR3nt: TGCGCCAGCAGCCGAGAGGGGCTGGATGAGTACTTC; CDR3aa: CASSREGLDEYF
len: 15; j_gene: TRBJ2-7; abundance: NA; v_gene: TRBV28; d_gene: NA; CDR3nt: TGTGCCGTTGTTGGTGCGGGGCCCTTCTCCTACGAGCAGTACTTC; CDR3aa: CAVVGAGPFSYEQYF
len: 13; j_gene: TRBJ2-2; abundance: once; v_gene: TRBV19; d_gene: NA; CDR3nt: TGTGCCAGTAATTGGAGAAACACCGGGGAGCTGTTTTTT; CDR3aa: CASNWRNTGELFF
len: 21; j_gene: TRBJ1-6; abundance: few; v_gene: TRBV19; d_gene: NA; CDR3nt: TGTGCCAGTAGTCCTCAACCGGGACACCTCATAGAGAGCTCCTATAATTCACCCCTCCACTTT; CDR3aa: CASSPQPGHLIESSYNSPLHF
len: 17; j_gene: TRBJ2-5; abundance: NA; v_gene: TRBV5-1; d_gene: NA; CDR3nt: TGCGCCAGCAGCAACAGCCAGGGTGGGCTACCCCAAGAGACCCAGTACTTC; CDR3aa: CASSNSQGGLPQETQYF
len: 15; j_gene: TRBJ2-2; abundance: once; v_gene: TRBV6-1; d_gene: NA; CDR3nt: TGTGCCAGCAGTGTCAGGGGGCGGGAGACCGGGGAGCTGTTTTTT; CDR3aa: CASSVRGRETGELFF
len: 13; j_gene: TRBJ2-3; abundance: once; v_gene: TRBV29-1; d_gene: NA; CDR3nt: TGCAGCGTTGTGAGAGGAATCACAGATACGCAGTATTTT; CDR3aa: CSVVRGITDTQYF
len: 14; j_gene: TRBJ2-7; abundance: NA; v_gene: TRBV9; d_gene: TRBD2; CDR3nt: TGTGCCAGCAGCGCTAGCGGGGGGCTAAACGAGCAGTACTTC; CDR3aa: CASSASGGLNEQYF
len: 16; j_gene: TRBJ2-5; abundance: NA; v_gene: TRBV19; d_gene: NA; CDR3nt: TGTGCCAGTAGTAACCACAGGGAAACAAGAGGGGAGACCCAGTACTTC; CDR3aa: CASSNHRETRGETQYF
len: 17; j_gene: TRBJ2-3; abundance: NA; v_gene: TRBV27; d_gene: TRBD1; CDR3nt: TGTGCCAGCACCCGACTTAGGGGGCCTCCTAGCACAGATACGCAGTATTTT; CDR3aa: CASTRLRGPPSTDTQYF
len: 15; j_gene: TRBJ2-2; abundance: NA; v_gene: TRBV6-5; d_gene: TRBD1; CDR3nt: TGTGCCAGCAGGGCGACAGGGAGGAACACCGGGGAGCTGTTTTTT; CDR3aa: CASRATGRNTGELFF
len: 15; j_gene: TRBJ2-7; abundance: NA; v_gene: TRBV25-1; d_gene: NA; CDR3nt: TGTGCCAGCAGTGATCCCAGCGAGCGGGTATACGAGCAGTACTTC; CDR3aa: CASSDPSERVYEQYF
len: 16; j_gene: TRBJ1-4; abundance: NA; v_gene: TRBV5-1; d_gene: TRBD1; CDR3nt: TGCGCCAGCAGGCTGGCGTACAGGGGTTCGAATGAAAAACTGTTTTTT; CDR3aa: CASRLAYRGSNEKLFF
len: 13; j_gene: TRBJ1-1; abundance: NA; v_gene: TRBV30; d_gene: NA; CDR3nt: TGTGCCTGGAGTGTACTCTTGAACACTGAAGCTTTCTTT; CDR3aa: CAWSVLLNTEAFF
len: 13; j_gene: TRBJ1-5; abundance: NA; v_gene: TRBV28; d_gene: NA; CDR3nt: TGTGCCAGCAGAATGGCGGGGAGGCAGCCCCAGCATTTT; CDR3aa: CASRMAGRQPQHF
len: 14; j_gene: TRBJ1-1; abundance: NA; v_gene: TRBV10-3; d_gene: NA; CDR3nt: TGTGCCATCAGTGAACCGACAGGGAACACTGAAGCTTTCTTT; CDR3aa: CAISEPTGNTEAFF
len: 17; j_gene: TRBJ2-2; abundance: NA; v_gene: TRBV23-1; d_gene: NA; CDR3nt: TGCGCCAGCAGTCAATCGCCAACAGCGGAGTACACCGGGGAGCTGTTTTTT; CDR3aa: CASSQSPTAEYTGELFF
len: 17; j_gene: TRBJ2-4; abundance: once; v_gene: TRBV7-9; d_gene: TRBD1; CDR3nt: TGTGCCAGCAGCTTACCGAATTCCGGGACAGGGCGAAACATTCAGTACTTC; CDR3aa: CASSLPNSGTGRNIQYF